The 26 T cell receptor beta chains presented below share a single source sample, sequenced in a study of T cells in women clearing cervical HPV infection. TCRdb's copy holds only in-frame clones and misses some; the assay was immunoSEQ multiplex PCR. The record lists 25,000 or so clones, of which the ten most abundant hold around 10%. The sequenced sample consisted of blood buffy coat. The receptors come from a woman aged 18-70 years with a cervical HPV16 infection that either progressed to CIN3+ or cleared (not recorded which).

With regard to this clone: The read finishes 3 residues shy of the CDR3 end, and the germline J gene is used to complete it. V gene TRBV29-1 combines with J gene TRBJ2-1; 7 bases line up with TRBD1. V was clipped by 0 bases and J by 3 bases; unmatched bases: 5. The CDR3 is 15 residues long. Per germline, CDR1 SQVTM and CDR2 ANQGSEA. The CDR3 DNA, read in part, is TGCAGCGTTGAAGACGACAGGGTACACTACAATGAG. Translating it yields CSVEDDRVHYNE. The complete CDR3 protein is CSVEDDRVHYNEQFF.

With respect to this clone: The read ends 3 residues shy of where the CDR3 ends; the end is completed using the germline J gene. The gene calls are TRBV20-1 and TRBJ2-3; TRBD2 is a possible D gene (6 bases). Trimming took 2 bases from V and 2 from J, leaving 20 bases between them. The CDR3 length is 17 residues. CDR1 is DFQATT and CDR2 is SNEGSKA in the germline V gene (reference sequence). CDR3 protein: CSARFNGASEFTDTQYF. CDR3 DNA (partial): TGCAGTGCTAGATTTAATGGGGCTAGCGAGTTCACAGATACG.

As for this clone: The missing CDR3 end, 3 residues past where the read stops, is filled in from the germline J gene. The chain links TRBV7-3 to TRBJ2-7; TRBD2 matches at 10 bases. V shed 5 bases, J shed 1 base, and the junction held 8 bases outside the gene matches. The CDR3 totals 16 residues. Per the germline V gene, CDR1 is SGHTA and CDR2 is FQGTGA. CDR3 bases read: TGTGCCAGCAGCCTGGACGGACTAGCGGATTCCTACGAG. It translates to CASSLDGLADSYE. The full CDR3 sequence reads CASSLDGLADSYEQYF.

Worth noting for this clone: The read comes to an end 3 residues before the CDR3 does, leaving the germline J gene to fill in the end. This sequence joins TRBV19 and TRBJ2-3; 9 positions match TRBD1. CDR1 and CDR2 from the germline V gene are LNHDA and SQIVND (reference sequence). The CDR3 has 13 residues. CDR3: CASSLATGGTQYF. CDR3 DNA (partial): TGTGCCAGTAGTTTGGCGACAGGGGGGACG.

Details on this clone: The read terminates 3 residues ahead of where the CDR3 ends, so the germline J gene completes it. The V gene is TRBV5-4, the J gene TRBJ1-1; maybe TRBD1 (5 bases). The length of the CDR3 is 15 residues. The ends were cut back, 4 bases at V and 1 base at J, with 14 bases in the middle. Germline CDR1 SGHNT, CDR2 YYREEE (reference sequence). The CDR3 DNA, read in part, is TGTGCCAGCAGCCCGGGGGGACCGACGAACACTGAA. It translates to CASSPGGPTNTE. The whole CDR3 is CASSPGGPTNTEAFF.

As for this clone: Read data end 3 residues before the CDR3 end; the end is taken from the germline J gene. The chain couples TRBV15 to TRBJ1-1; D is unclear. Trimming removed 1 base from V and 6 bases from J, with 9 bases in between. The CDR3 has 13 amino acids. Germline values: CDR1 LNHNV, CDR2 YYDKDF (reference sequence). The covered CDR3 bases are TGTGCCACCAGCAGAGGGCGGATATCTGAA. This translates into CATSRGRISE. The whole CDR3 is CATSRGRISEAFF.

In regard to this clone: The read stops 3 residues short of the end of the CDR3; the missing end is completed from the germline J gene. The chain links TRBV18 to TRBJ2-5; 11 nucleotides match TRBD2. Germline V CDR1 and CDR2: KGHSH, LQKENI. J lost 3 bases, V lost 0 bases, and 6 bases had no gene match. There are 17 residues in the CDR3. CDR3: CASSPPRLAGGKETQYF. CDR3 bases read: TGTGCCAGCTCACCACCCCGTCTAGCGGGAGGTAAAGAGACC.

Comments on this clone: The read is 3 residues too short to cover the CDR3 end, so that end is filled in from the germline J gene. This chain joins TRBV29-1 and TRBJ2-2; D perhaps matches TRBD2 (6 bases). Germline-derived CDR1 and CDR2 are SQVTM and ANQGSEA. The CDR3 contains 14 residues. V lost 7 bases, J lost 0 bases, and 12 bases lay in between. CDR3 DNA, as far as it was read: TGCAGCGGTCGACTAGGTCCGAACACCGGGGAG. Translating gives CSGRLGPNTGE. The whole CDR3 protein is CSGRLGPNTGELFF.

Of note for this clone: The read gets to within 3 residues of the CDR3 end, and the germline J gene fills in the rest. V gene TRBV7-9 combines with J gene TRBJ1-6; TRBD1 matches 9 bases. Germline loops: CDR1 SEHNR, CDR2 FQNEAQ (reference sequence). There are 14 residues in the CDR3. Trimming cost V 6 bases and J 8 bases; bases outside gene matches: 5. The CDR3 is CASRPTGGYSPLHF. The DNA read from the CDR3 is TGTGCCAGCAGACCCACAGGGGGCTATTCACCC. The full variable domain, completed using reference TRBV7-9 and TRBJ1-6, is DTGVSQNPRHKITKRGQNVTFRCDPISEHNRLYWYRQTLGQGPEFLTYFQNEAQLEKSRLLSDRFSAERPKGSFSTLEIQRTEQGDSAMYLCASRPTGGYSPLHFGNGTRLTVT.

A note on this clone: Read data end 3 residues before the CDR3 end; the end is taken from the germline J gene. V usage is TRBV29-1 and J usage is TRBJ2-2; TRBD2 agrees at 8 bases. Germline CDR1 reads SQVTM; CDR2 reads ANQGSEA. This CDR3 has 15 amino acids. V dropped 6 bases and J dropped 5; count of bases not matched to a gene: 11. The sequenced part of the CDR3 DNA is TGCAGCGTAAAGGCGACTAGCGTTTATACCGGGGAG. It specifies CSVKATSVYTGE. The full CDR3 reads CSVKATSVYTGELFF.

Worth noting for this clone: The read stops 3 residues short of the end of the CDR3; the missing end is completed from the germline J gene. V usage is TRBV20-1 and J usage is TRBJ1-1; 7 nucleotides line up with TRBD1. Trimming cost V 3 bases and J 1 base; bases outside gene matches: 14. This CDR3 contains 17 residues. The germline V gene has CDR1 DFQATT and CDR2 SNEGSKA (reference sequence). CDR3 DNA, as far as it was read: TGCAGTGCTAGCCTCCAGGGGGAGGCAAACTCGAACACTGAA. Translation: CSASLQGEANSNTE. The complete CDR3 reads CSASLQGEANSNTEAFF.

With respect to this clone: The CDR3 is cut off 3 residues early in the read; its end comes from the germline J gene. This rearrangement joins TRBV29-1 to TRBJ1-2; 7 bases align to TRBD1. The CDR3 contains 12 residues. Germline CDR1 and CDR2: SQVTM and ANQGSEA. Germline trimming cut 6 bases from V and 7 bases from J; bases unmatched to any gene: 8. CDR3 loop: CSVIVGGVGYTF. The sequenced part of the CDR3 DNA is TGCAGCGTCATCGTAGGGGGCGTTGGC.

Worth noting for this clone: The sequenced fragment ends 3 residues before the CDR3 boundary, so the rest is inferred from the germline J gene. V and J are TRBV7-9 and TRBJ1-4; 8 bases align to TRBD1. Trimming cost V 5 bases and J 4 bases; bases outside gene matches: 6. The CDR3 contains 15 residues. From germline, CDR1 is SEHNR and CDR2 FQNEAQ (reference sequence). The part of the CDR3 DNA that was read is TGTGCCAGCAGCCTGGGGACAGGAGGTAATGAAAAA. Its translation: CASSLGTGGNEK. The full-length CDR3 reads as CASSLGTGGNEKLFF.

This clone is classed as medium-sized by frequency. Read coverage stops 3 residues before the CDR3 terminus; the germline J gene supplies the remainder. This chain links TRBV7-9 with TRBJ2-2; tentatively, D is TRBD2 (6 bases). There are 15 residues in the CDR3. V was trimmed by 4 bases and J by 4 bases, leaving 13 bases between them. Germline CDR1 is SEHNR and CDR2 is FQNEAQ (reference sequence). CDR3 DNA (partial): TGTGCCAGCAGCTCGCCCGCCGGGGGCACCGGGGAG. As protein: CASSSPAGGTGE. The full-length CDR3 reads as CASSSPAGGTGELFF.

Comments on this clone: The read terminates 3 residues ahead of where the CDR3 ends, so the germline J gene completes it. This sequence joins TRBV20-1 and TRBJ2-2; the D gene is possibly TRBD2 (6 bases). V lost 6 bases and J lost 6, with 23 bases in between. Germline V lookup: CDR1 DFQATT, CDR2 SNEGSKA (reference sequence). The CDR3 has 16 residues. CDR3 DNA (partial): TGCAGTGCACAGATCGTCGCGGGGCCGACCCCCGGGGAG. It translates to CSAQIVAGPTPGE. The whole CDR3 sequence is CSAQIVAGPTPGELFF.

In the case of this clone: The read halts 3 residues ahead of the CDR3 end, with the missing end drawn from the germline J gene. This chain uses TRBV19 with TRBJ2-7; perhaps TRBD2 as D (5 bases). This CDR3 spans 14 amino acids. V was cut by 7 bases and J by 1 base, with 14 bases left in between. CDR1 and CDR2 (germline): LNHDA, SQIVND (reference sequence). The sequenced CDR3 bases are TGTGCCAGTAAAGCGGAGAGACTATCCTACGAG. It is translated as CASKAERLSYE. The full CDR3 is CASKAERLSYEQYF.

Worth noting for this clone: The read halts 3 residues ahead of the CDR3 end, with the missing end drawn from the germline J gene. The V call is TRBV14, the J call TRBJ2-3, with D tentatively TRBD2 (5 bases). Looked up from germline, CDR1 is SGHDN and CDR2 is FVKESK. This CDR3 comprises 16 residues. V was shortened by 4 bases and J by 4 bases, with 18 bases between the two germline ends. The CDR3 sequence is CASSPNLDSAADTQYF. Incomplete CDR3 DNA: TGTGCCAGCAGCCCAAACTTGGACTCAGCCGCAGATACG.

Worth noting for this clone: The missing CDR3 end, 3 residues past where the read stops, is filled in from the germline J gene. The V call is TRBV20-1, the J call TRBJ2-2, with 7 bases that match TRBD2. Germline V gene data show CDR1 as DFQATT and CDR2 as SNEGSKA (reference sequence). The CDR3 totals 16 residues. CDR3 sequence: CSARVGGRPTNEKLFF. The CDR3 bases that were read are TGCAGTGCTAGAGTGGGGGGGAGGCCAACTAATGAAAAG.

A remark on this clone: Sequencing ends 3 residues short of the CDR3 end; the germline J gene provides the rest. This chain links TRBV7-8 with TRBJ2-5; 9 positions agree with TRBD1. Germline-derived CDR1 and CDR2 are SGHVS and FQNEAQ. This CDR3 is 15 amino acids long. Unmatched junction bases numbered 4, after V lost 1 base and J lost 4 bases. The CDR3 loop reads CASSLGDREPETQYF. CDR3 DNA (partial): TGTGCCAGCAGCTTAGGGGACAGGGAACCAGAGACC.

Comment on this clone: The read is 3 residues too short to cover the CDR3 end, so that end is filled in from the germline J gene. The chain has TRBV14 and TRBJ2-5; D uncertain. V was trimmed by 3 bases and J by 1 base, leaving 9 bases between them. Germline V CDR1 and CDR2: SGHDN, FVKESK. There are 14 residues in the CDR3. The CDR3 loop reads CASSHLAPQETQYF. The CDR3 DNA, read in part, is TGTGCCAGCAGCCACTTGGCACCCCAAGAGACC.

For this clone: The sequence runs out 3 residues before the end of the CDR3; the remainder is reconstructed from the germline J gene. V usage is TRBV18 and J usage is TRBJ1-6; no definite D call. CDR1 KGHSH and CDR2 LQKENI come from the germline V gene. CDR3 length: 12 amino acids. The sequenced part of the CDR3 DNA is TGTGCCAGCTCACCGGGTAGCTCGCCC. It encodes CASSPGSSP. The CDR3, in full, reads CASSPGSSPLHF. The full variable domain, with the rest looked up from reference TRBV18 and TRBJ1-6, is NAGVMQNPRHLVRRRGQEARLRCSPMKGHSHVYWYRQLPEEGLKFMVYLQKENIIDESGMPKERFSAEFPKEGPSILRIQQVVRGDSAAYFCASSPGSSPLHFGNGTRLTVT.

As to this clone: With the read ending 3 residues before the CDR3 end, the germline J gene is used to fill in that end. This chain connects TRBV3-1 (or the pseudogene TRBV3-2) to TRBJ1-2; 7 nucleotides agree with TRBD1. The CDR3 has 13 amino acids. Germline V gene lookup returns CDR1 LGHDT and CDR2 YNNKEL (reference sequence). Unmatched junction bases numbered 3, after V lost 2 bases and J lost 6 bases. The CDR3 bases that were read are TGTGCCAGCAGCCAAAAGGGGGCAGATGGC. Translated: CASSQKGADG. The whole CDR3 is CASSQKGADGYTF.

In the case of this clone: The observed sequence ends 3 residues before the CDR3 terminus, with the missing tail filled in from the germline J gene. The chain employs TRBV5-3 and TRBJ1-1, with D possibly matching TRBD1 (6 bases). TRBV5-3 is assigned to the ORF class and has an uncertain function. V lost 10 bases and J 3 bases, leaving 16 bases between the germline ends. This CDR3 has 13 residues. CDR3 DNA, as far as it was read: TGTGCCCCCCCCCGGGGGGCTGACACTGAA. Protein: CAPPRGADTE. The whole CDR3 is CAPPRGADTEAFF.

A word on this clone: Compared with germline, one end of the junction differs, possibly owing to a read error. The DNA ends 3 residues before the CDR3 does, and the rest of the CDR3 is filled in from the germline J gene. V usage is TRBV6-1 and J usage is TRBJ2-2, with D perhaps matching TRBD2 (5 bases). The CDR3 consists of 16 residues. The germline CDR1 and CDR2 sequences are MNHNS and SASEGT. The part of the CDR3 DNA that was read is TGTGCCAGCAATGAAATCGTAGTCTCGGGGAATTCACCG. It codes for CASNEIVVSGNSP. The entire CDR3 protein reads CASNEIVVSGNSPLFF.

Remarks on this clone: The read ends 3 residues early relative to the CDR3; the germline J gene fills the gap. J is TRBJ2-3 and V is TRBV7-9, with D perhaps TRBD2 (5 bases). Germline lookup yields CDR1 SEHNR and CDR2 FQNEAQ (reference sequence). There are 14 residues in the CDR3. The V end was cut by 3 bases, the J end by 2 bases, with 9 bases between. This CDR3 reads CASSFSDFTDTQYF. CDR3 DNA, as far as it was read: TGTGCCAGCAGCTTCTCGGACTTCACAGATACG.

As for this clone: The CDR3 goes on 3 residues after the read ends, and that part is filled in from the germline J gene. The chain employs TRBV28 and TRBJ2-7, with 9 bases identical to TRBD1. Trimming at V came to 6 bases and at J to 3 bases, leaving 9 bases not matched to a gene. There are 15 residues in the CDR3. The germline V gene has CDR1 MDHEN and CDR2 SYDVKM. Partial CDR3 DNA: TGTGCCAGCAGCGGAATGGGACAGGGCGTCTACGAG. Residues: CASSGMGQGVYE. The whole CDR3 sequence is CASSGMGQGVYEQYF.